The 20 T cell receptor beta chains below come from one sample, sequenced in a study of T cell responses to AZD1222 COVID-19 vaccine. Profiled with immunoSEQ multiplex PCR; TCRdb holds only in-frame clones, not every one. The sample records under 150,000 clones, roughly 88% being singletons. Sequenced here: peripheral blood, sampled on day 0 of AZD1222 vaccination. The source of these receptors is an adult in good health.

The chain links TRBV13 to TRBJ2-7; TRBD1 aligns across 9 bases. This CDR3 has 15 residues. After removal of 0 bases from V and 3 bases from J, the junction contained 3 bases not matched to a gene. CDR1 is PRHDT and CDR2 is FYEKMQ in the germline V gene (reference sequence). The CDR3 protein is CASSLGLGQGYEQYF. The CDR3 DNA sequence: TGTGCCAGCAGCTTAGGCCTGGGACAGGGCTACGAGCAGTACTTC.

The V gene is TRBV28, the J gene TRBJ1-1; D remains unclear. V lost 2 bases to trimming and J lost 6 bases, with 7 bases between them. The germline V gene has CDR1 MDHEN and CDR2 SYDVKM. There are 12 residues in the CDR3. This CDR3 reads CASSLLVAEAFF. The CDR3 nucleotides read TGTGCCAGCAGTTTACTAGTGGCTGAAGCTTTCTTT.

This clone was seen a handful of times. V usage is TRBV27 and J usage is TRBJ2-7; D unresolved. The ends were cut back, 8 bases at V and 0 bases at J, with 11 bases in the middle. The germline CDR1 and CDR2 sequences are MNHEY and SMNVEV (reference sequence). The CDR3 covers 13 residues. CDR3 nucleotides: TGTGCCAGCCTGGACCGCTACTCCTACGAGCAGTACTTC. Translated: CASLDRYSYEQYF.

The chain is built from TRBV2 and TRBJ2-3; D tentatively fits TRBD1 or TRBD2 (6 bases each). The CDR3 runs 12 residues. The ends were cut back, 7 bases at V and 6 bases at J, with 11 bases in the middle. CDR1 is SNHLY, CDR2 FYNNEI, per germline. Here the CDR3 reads CASIIGGDTQYF. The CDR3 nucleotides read TGTGCCAGCATTATCGGGGGCGATACGCAGTATTTT.

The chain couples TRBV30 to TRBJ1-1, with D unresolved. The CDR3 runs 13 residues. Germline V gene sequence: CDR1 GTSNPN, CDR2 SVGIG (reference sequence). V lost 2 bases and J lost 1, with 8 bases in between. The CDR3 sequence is CAWSKGSNTEAFF. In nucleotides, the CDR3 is TGTGCCTGGAGTAAGGGCTCGAACACTGAAGCTTTCTTT.

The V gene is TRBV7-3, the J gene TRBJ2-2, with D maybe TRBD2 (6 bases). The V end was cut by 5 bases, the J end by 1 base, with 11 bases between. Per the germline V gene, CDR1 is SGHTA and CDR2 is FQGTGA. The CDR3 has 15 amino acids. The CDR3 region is CASSTFGGNTGELFF. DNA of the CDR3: TGTGCCAGCAGCACATTCGGGGGGAACACCGGGGAGCTGTTTTTT.

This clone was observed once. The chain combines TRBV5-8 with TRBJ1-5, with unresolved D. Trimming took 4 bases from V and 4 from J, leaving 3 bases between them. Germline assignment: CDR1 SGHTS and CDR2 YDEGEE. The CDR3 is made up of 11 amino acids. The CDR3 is CASSRNQPQHF. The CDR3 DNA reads TGTGCCAGCAGCAGAAATCAGCCCCAGCATTTT.

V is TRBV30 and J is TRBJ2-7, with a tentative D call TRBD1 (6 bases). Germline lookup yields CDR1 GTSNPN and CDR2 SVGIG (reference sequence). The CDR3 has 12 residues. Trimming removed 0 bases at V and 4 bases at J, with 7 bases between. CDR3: CAWSVQGYEQYF. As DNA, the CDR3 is TGTGCCTGGAGTGTACAGGGTTACGAGCAGTACTTC.

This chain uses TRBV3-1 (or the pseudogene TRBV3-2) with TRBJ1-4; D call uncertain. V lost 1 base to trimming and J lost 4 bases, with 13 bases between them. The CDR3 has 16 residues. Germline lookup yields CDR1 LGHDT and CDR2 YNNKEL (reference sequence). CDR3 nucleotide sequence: TGTGCCAGCAGCCAAGTTGGTGCAGCTCTTAATGAAAAACTGTTTTTT. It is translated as CASSQVGAALNEKLFF.

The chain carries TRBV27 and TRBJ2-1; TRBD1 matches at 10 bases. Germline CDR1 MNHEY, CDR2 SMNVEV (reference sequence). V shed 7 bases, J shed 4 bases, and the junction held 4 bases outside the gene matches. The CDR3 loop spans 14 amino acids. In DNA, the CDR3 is TGTGCCAGCACTGACAGGGGGCCGTACAATGAGCAGTTCTTC. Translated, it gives CASTDRGPYNEQFF.

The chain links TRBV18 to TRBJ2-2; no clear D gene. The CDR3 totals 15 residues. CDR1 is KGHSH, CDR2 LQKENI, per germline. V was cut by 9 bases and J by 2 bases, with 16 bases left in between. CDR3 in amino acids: CASFRTPINTGELFF. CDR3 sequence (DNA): TGTGCCAGTTTCAGAACACCGATAAACACCGGGGAGCTGTTTTTT.

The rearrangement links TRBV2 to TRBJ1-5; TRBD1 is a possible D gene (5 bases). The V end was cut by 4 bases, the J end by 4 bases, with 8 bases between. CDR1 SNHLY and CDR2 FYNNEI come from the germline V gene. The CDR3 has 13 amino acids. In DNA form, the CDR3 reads TGTGCCAGCAGTGGGGACGGGAATCAGCCCCAGCATTTT. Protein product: CASSGDGNQPQHF.

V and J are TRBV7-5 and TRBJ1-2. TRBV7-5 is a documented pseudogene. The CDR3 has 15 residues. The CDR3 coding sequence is TGTGTCAGAAGCTTAGTAAGGGGAGGGCTCTATGGCTACACCTTC. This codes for CVRSLVRGGLYGYTF.

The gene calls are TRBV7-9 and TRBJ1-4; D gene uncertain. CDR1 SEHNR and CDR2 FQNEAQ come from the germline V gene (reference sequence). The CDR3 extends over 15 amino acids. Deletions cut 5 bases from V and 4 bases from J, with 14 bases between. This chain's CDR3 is CASSPHLGINEKLFF. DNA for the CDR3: TGTGCCAGCAGCCCTCATTTAGGGATTAATGAAAAACTGTTTTTT.

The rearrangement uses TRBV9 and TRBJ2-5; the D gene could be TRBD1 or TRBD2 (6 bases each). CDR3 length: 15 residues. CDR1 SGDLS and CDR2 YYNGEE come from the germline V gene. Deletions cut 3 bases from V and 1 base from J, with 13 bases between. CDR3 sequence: CASSATEGGQETQYF. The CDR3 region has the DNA TGTGCCAGCAGCGCCACGGAGGGGGGCCAAGAGACCCAGTACTTC.

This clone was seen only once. CDR3 nucleotides: TGTGCCAGCAGCCAAGATAGCGGCGGAGAAATCTCCTACGAGCAGTACTTC. This translates into CASSQDSGGEISYEQYF. The rearrangement joins TRBV3-1 (or the pseudogene TRBV3-2) to TRBJ2-7; weak D call: TRBD2 (6 bases). V was clipped by 0 bases and J by 0 bases, with 15 bases between them. The CDR3 is made up of 17 amino acids. CDR1 is LGHDT and CDR2 is YNNKEL in the germline V gene (reference sequence).

The DNA of the CDR3 is TGCGCCAGCAGGGACGGACAGGGAAGAGGGGCGCAGTTCTTC. Protein: CASRDGQGRGAQFF. The V gene is TRBV5-1, the J gene TRBJ2-1; TRBD1 matches at 8 bases. CDR3 length equals 14 residues. Trimming cost V 5 bases and J 12 bases; bases outside gene matches: 13. Germline V lookup: CDR1 SGHRS, CDR2 YFSETQ.

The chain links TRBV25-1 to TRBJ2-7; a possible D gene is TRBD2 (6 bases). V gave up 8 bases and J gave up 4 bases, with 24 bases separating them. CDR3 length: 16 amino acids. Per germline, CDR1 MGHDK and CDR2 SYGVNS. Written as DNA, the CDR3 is TGTGCCAGCGTTCAGGAGGGCAGTTCAGGTTTGTACGAGCAGTACTTC. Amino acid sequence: CASVQEGSSGLYEQYF.

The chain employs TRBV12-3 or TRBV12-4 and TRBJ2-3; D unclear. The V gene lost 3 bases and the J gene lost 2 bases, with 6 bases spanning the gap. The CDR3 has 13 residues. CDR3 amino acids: CASSLHNTDTQYF. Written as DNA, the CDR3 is TGTGCCAGCAGTTTGCATAACACAGATACGCAGTATTTT.

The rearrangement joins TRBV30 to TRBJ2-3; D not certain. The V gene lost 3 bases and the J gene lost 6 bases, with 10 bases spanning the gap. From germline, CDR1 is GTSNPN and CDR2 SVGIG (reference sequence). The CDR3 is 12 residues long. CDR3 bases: TGTGCCTGGAGCGTTACTTCGGATACGCAGTATTTT. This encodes CAWSVTSDTQYF.